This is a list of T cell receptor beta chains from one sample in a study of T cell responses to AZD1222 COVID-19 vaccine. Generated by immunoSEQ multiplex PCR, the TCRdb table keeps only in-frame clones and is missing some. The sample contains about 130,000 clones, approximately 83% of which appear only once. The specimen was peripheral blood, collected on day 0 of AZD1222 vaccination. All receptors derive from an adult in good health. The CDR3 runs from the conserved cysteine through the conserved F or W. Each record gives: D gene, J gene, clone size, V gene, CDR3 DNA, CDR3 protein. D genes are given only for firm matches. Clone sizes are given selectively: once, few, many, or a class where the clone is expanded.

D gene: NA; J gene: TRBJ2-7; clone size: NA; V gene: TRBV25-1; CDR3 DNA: TGTGCCAGCGCGCAGTCCCTCTACGAGCAGTACTTC; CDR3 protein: CASAQSLYEQYF
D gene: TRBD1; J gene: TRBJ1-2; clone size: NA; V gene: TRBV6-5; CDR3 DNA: TGTGCCAGCAGTTACTCGACAGGGCTCTATGGCTACACCTTC; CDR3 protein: CASSYSTGLYGYTF
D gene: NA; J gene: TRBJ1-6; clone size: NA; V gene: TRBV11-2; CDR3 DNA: TGTGCCAGCAGCTTAGCGGCAGGGACGAATTCACCCCTCCACTTT; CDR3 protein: CASSLAAGTNSPLHF
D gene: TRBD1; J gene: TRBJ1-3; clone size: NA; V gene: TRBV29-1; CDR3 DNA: TGCAGCGCTGAGGGACAGTATGGAAACACCATATATTTT; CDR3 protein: CSAEGQYGNTIYF
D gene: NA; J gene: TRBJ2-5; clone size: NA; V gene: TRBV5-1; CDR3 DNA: TGCGCCAGCAGCTTGTATGGGACCCAGTACTTC; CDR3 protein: CASSLYGTQYF
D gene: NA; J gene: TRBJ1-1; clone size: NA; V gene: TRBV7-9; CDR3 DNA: TGTGCCAGCAGCTTAGCGCCGGTGAACACTGAAGCTTTCTTT; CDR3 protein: CASSLAPVNTEAFF
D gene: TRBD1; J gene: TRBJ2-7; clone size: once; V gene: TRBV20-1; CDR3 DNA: TGCAGTAGGACAGGGGGCAACGAGCAGTACTTC; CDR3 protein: CSRTGGNEQYF
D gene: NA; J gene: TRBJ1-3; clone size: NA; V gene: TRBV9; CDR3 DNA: TGTGCCAGCAGCGCGGGGGACGGAAACACCATATATTTT; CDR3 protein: CASSAGDGNTIYF
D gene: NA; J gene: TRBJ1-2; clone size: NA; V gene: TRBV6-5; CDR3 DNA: TGTGCCAGCAGTCTATCGCGGAGGGCGGACGGCTACACCTTC; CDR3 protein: CASSLSRRADGYTF
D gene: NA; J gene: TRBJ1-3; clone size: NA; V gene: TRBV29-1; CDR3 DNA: TGCAGCGTTGAGAAGGGTCGCGGCTCTGGAAACACCATATATTTT; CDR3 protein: CSVEKGRGSGNTIYF
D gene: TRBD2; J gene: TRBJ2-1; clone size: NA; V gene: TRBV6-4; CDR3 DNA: TGTGCCAGCAGGGGTAGCGGGAGGGCCCACATTAGCTCCTACAATGAGCAGTTCTTC; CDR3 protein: CASRGSGRAHISSYNEQFF
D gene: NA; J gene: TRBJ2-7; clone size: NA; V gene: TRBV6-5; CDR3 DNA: TGTGCCAGCAGTTCTGGCCGGGCCCCAAACTCCTACGAGCAGTACTTC; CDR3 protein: CASSSGRAPNSYEQYF
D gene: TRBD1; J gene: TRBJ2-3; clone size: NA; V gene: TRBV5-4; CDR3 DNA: TGTGCCAGCAGCGCGGACAGGGGGGACACAGATACGCAGTATTTT; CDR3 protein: CASSADRGDTDTQYF
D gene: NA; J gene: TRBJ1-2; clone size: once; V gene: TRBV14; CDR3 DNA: TGTGCCAGCAGCCAAGAAAATATAGGGGTACATGGCTACACCTTC; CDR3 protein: CASSQENIGVHGYTF
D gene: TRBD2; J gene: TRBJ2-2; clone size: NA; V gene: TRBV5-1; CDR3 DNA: TGCGCCAGCAGCCCCGGGGGGGGGCAGTACACCGGGGAGCTGTTTTTT; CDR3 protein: CASSPGGGQYTGELFF
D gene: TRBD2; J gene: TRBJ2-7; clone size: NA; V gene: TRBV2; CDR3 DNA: TGTGCCAGCAGTGACCAAAGACTAGCGGGCTCCTACGAGCAGTACTTC; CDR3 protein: CASSDQRLAGSYEQYF
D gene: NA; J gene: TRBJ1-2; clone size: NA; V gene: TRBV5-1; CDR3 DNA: TGCGCCAGCAGCTTGGATGGAACCTACTCCTTCGTGGGTGGCTACACCTTC; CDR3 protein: CASSLDGTYSFVGGYTF
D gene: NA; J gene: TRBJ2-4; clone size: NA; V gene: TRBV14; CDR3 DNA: TGTGCCAGCAGCCAAATTGGTGTCTCGAACATTCAGTACTTC; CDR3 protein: CASSQIGVSNIQYF
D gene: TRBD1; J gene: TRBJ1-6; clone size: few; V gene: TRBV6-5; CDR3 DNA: TGTGCCAGCAAACAGGACAGGGGGAACAATTCACCCCTCCACTTT; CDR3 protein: CASKQDRGNNSPLHF
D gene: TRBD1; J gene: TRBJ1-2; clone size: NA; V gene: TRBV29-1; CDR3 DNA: TGCAGCGTTTCCCGGGACAGGGTCGGCTACACCTTC; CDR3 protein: CSVSRDRVGYTF
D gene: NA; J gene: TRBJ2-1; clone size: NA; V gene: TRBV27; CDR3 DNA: TGTGCCAGCAGTCCGGGGAGCTCCTACAATGAGCAGTTCTTC; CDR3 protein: CASSPGSSYNEQFF
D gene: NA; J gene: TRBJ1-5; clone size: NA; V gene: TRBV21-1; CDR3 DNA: TGTGCCAGCAGCATTCCGGGACAGGGGGCCGGTCAGCCCCAGCATTTT; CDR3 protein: CASSIPGQGAGQPQHF
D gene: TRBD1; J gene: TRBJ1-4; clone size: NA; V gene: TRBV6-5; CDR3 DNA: TGTGCCAGCAGGGGACAGAGTAATGAAAAACTGTTTTTT; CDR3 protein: CASRGQSNEKLFF
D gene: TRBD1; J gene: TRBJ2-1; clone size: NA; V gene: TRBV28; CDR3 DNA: TGTGCCAGCAGACGCCCCGGACAGGGGAACAATGAGCAGTTCTTC; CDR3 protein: CASRRPGQGNNEQFF
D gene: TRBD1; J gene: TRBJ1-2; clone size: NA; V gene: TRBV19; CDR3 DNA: TGTGCCAGTAGTATGACAGGGGGCTATGGCTACACCTTC; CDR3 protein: CASSMTGGYGYTF
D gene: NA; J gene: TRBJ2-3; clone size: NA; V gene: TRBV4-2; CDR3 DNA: TGTGCCAGCAGCCTCGCACTGGGAGGTGGTGGTACAGATACGCAGTATTTT; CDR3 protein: CASSLALGGGGTDTQYF
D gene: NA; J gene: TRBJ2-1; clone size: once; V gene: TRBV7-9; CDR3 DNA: TGTGCCAGCAGCTTACGGCGGGGCTACAGCTCCTACAATGAGCAGTTCTTC; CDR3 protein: CASSLRRGYSSYNEQFF
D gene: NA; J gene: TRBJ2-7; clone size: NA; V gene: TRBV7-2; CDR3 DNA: TGTGCCAGCAGCTCTGACAGGCCCTACGAGCAGTACTTC; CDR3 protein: CASSSDRPYEQYF
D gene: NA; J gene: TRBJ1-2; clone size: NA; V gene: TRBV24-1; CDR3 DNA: TGTGCCACCAGTGAACGGGCAGGATCGTATGGCTACACCTTC; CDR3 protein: CATSERAGSYGYTF
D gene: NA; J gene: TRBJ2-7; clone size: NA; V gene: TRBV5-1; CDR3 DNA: TGCGCCAGCAGCCTCCCAGGGCGCTACGAGCAGTACTTC; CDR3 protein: CASSLPGRYEQYF
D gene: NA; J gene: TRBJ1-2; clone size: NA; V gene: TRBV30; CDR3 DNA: TGTGCCTGGACGAATCACCAGGGCTACACCTTC; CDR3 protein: CAWTNHQGYTF
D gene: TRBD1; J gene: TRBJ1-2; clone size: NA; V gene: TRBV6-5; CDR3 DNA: TGTGCCAGCAGTTCCACAGGGGGTAGGAGCTACACCTTC; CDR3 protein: CASSSTGGRSYTF
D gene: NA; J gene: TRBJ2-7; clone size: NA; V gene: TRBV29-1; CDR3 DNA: TGCAGCGTTAGTACAGACCACTACGAGCAGTACTTC; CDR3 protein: CSVSTDHYEQYF
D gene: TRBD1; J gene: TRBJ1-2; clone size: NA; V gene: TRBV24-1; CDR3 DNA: TGTGCCACCAGTGATTCTCGATGGACAGGGGTAAGGGGCTACACCTTC; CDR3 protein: CATSDSRWTGVRGYTF
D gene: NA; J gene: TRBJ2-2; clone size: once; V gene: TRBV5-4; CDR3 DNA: TGTGCCAGCAGGGCACAGGGTAACACCGGGGAGCTGTTTTTT; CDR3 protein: CASRAQGNTGELFF
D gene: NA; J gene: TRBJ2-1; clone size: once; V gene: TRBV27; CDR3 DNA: TGTGCCAGCAGTTTGCTAGGGGACAATGAGCAGTTCTTC; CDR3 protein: CASSLLGDNEQFF
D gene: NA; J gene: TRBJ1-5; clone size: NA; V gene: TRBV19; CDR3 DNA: TGTGCCAGTAGTATAGGTACGGGGGGGAGTAGCAATCAGCCCCAGCATTTT; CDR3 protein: CASSIGTGGSSNQPQHF
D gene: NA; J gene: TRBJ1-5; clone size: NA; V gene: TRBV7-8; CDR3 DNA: TGTGCCAGCAGCTTACCGTGGCAGAATCAGCCCCAGCATTTT; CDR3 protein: CASSLPWQNQPQHF
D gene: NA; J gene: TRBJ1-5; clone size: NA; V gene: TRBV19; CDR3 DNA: TGTGCCAGTAAGACAGCCATCGGCAATCAGCCCCAGCATTTT; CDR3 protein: CASKTAIGNQPQHF
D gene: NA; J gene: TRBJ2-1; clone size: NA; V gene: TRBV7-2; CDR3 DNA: TGTGCCAGCAGCTTAGACCTTCGGCAGAGGTCGAATGAGCAGTTCTTC; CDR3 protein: CASSLDLRQRSNEQFF
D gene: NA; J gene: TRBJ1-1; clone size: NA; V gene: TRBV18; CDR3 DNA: TGTGCCAGCATTTACCAGAGACAGCCCTACACTGAAGCTTTCTTT; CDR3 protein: CASIYQRQPYTEAFF
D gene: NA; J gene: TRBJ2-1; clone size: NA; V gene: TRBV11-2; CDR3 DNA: TGTGCCAGCAGCCCAGGCGAGACTACTAACAATGAGCAGTTCTTC; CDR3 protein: CASSPGETTNNEQFF
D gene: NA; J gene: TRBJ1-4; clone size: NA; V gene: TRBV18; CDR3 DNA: TGTGCCAGCTCACTAGGGTTGAATGAAAAACTGTTTTTT; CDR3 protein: CASSLGLNEKLFF
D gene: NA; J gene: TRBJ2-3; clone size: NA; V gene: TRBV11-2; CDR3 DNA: TGTGCCAGCAGCTTAGCAGCTGATACGCAGTATTTT; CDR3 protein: CASSLAADTQYF